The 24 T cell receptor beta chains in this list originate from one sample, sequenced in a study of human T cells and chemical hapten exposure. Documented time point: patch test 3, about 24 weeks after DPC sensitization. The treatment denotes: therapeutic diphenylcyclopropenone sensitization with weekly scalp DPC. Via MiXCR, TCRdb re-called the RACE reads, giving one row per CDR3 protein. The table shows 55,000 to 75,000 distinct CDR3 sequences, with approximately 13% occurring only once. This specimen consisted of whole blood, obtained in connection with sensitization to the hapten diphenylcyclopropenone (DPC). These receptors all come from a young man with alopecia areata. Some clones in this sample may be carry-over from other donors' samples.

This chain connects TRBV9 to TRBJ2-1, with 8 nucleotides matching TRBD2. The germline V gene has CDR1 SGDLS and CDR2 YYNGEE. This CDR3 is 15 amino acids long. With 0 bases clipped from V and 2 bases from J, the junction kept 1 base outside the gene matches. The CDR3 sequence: CASSVELAAYNEQFF. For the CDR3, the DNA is TGTGCCAGCAGCGTAGAACTAGCGGCCTACAATGAGCAGTTCTTC.

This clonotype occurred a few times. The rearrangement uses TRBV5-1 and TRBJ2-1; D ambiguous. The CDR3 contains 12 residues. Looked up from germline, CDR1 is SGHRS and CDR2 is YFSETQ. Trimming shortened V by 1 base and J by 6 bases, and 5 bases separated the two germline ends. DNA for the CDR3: TGCGCCAGCAGCTTGTCAGGCAATGAGCAGTTCTTC. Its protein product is CASSLSGNEQFF.

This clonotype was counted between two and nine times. CDR3 residues: CASLGRGLGNQPQHF. DNA for the CDR3: TGTGCCAGCCTTGGGCGGGGATTAGGAAATCAGCCCCAGCATTTT. The chain employs TRBV28 and TRBJ1-5; D call uncertain. The CDR3 has 15 residues. Trimming removed 8 bases at V and 4 bases at J, with 18 bases between. The germline gives CDR1 MDHEN, CDR2 SYDVKM.

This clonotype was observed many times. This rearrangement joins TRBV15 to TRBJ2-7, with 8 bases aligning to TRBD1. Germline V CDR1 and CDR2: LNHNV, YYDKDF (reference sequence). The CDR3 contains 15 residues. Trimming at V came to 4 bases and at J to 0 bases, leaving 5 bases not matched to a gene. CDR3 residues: CATSTTGVLSYEQYF. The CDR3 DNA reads TGTGCCACCAGCACGACAGGGGTCCTCTCCTACGAGCAGTACTTC.

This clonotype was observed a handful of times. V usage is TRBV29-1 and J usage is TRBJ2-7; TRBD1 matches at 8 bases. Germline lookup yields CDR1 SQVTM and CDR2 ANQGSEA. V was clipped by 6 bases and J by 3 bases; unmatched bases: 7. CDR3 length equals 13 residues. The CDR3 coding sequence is TGCAGCGTGAAGACAGGGGATTACTACGAGCAGTACTTC. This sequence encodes CSVKTGDYYEQYF.

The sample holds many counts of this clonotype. The CDR3 protein is CASSLPMLGGQDTQYF. DNA for the CDR3: TGTGCCAGCAGCCTCCCGATGCTCGGGGGGCAAGATACGCAGTATTTT. The J gene is TRBJ2-3, the V gene TRBV28; possibly TRBD2 for D (7 bases). CDR1 and CDR2 (germline): MDHEN, SYDVKM. V lost 6 bases to trimming and J lost 5 bases, with 21 bases between them. The CDR3 is made up of 16 amino acids.

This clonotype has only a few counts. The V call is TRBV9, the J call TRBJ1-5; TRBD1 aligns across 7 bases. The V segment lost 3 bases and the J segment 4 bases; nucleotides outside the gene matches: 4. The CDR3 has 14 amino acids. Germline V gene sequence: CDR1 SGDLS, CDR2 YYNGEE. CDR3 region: CASSAGQPNQPQHF. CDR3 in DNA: TGTGCCAGCAGCGCGGGACAGCCAAATCAGCCCCAGCATTTT.

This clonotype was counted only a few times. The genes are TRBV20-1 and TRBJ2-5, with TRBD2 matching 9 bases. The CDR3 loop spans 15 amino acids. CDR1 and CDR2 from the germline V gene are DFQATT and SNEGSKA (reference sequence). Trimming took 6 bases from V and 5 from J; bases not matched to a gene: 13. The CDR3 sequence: CSAYNSGGPDETQYF. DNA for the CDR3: TGCAGTGCGTACAATAGCGGGGGACCCGATGAGACCCAGTACTTC.

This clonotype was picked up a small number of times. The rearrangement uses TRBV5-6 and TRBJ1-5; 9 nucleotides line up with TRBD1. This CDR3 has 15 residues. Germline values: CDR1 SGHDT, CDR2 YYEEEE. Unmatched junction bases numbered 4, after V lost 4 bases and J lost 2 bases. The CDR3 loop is CASSKTGGGNQPQHF. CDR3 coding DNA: TGTGCCAGCAGCAAGACAGGGGGTGGCAATCAGCCCCAGCATTTT. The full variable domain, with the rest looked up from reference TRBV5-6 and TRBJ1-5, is DAGVTQSPTHLIKTRGQQVTLRCSPKSGHDTVSWYQQALGQGPQFIFQYYEEEERQRGNFPDRFSGHQFPNYSSELNVNALLLGDSALYLCASSKTGGGNQPQHFGDGTRLSIL.

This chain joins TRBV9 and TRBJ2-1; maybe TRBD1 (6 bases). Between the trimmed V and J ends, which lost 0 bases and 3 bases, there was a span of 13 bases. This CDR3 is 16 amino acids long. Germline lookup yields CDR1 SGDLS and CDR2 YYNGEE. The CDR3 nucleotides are TGTGCCAGCAGCGTAGAGGGGACAAGATACTACAATGAGCAGTTCTTC. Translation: CASSVEGTRYYNEQFF.

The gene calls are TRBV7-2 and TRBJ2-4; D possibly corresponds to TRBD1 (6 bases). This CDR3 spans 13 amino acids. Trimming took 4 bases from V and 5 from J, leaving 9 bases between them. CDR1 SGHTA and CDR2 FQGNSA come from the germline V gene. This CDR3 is CASSSGVQNIQYF. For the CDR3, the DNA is TGTGCCAGCAGCTCAGGGGTACAAAACATTCAGTACTTC.

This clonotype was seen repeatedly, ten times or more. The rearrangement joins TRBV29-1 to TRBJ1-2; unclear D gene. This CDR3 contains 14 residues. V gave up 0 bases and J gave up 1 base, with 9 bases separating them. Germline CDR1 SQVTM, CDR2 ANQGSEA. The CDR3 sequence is CSVEDQWGNYGYTF. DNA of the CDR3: TGCAGCGTTGAAGATCAATGGGGTAACTATGGCTACACCTTC.

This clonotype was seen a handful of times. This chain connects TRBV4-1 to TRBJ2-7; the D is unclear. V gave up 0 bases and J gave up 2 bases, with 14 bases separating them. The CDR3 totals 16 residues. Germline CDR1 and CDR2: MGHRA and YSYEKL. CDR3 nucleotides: TGCGCCAGCAGCCAAGATCCTGCCGGTATGGCCTACGAGCAGTACTTC. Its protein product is CASSQDPAGMAYEQYF.

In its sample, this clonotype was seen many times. The CDR3 nucleotides read TGTGCCAGCAGCTTTGACAGGGCGAACACCGGGGAGCTGTTTTTT. It codes for CASSFDRANTGELFF. The chain joins TRBV7-6 to TRBJ2-2; 7 bases map to TRBD1. Unmatched junction bases numbered 1, after V lost 3 bases and J lost 0 bases. Germline CDR1 SGHVS, CDR2 FNYEAQ. CDR3 length: 15 amino acids.

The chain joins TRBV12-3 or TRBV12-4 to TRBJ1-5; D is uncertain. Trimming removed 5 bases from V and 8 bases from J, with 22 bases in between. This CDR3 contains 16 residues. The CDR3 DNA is TGTGCCAGCAGTCCCCTGCTAGGGCCCCACAAGAAGCCCCAGCATTTT. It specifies CASSPLLGPHKKPQHF.

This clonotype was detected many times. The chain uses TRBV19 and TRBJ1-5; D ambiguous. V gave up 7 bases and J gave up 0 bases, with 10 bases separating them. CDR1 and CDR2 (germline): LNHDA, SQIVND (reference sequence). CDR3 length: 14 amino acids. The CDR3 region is CASKRADSNQPQHF. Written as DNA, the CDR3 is TGTGCCAGTAAGAGGGCGGATAGCAATCAGCCCCAGCATTTT.

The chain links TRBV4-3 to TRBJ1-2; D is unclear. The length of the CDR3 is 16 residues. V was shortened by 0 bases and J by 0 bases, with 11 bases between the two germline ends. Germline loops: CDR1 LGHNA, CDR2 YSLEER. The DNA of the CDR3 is TGCGCCAGCAGCCAAGATAGGACGAGGACTAACTATGGCTACACCTTC. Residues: CASSQDRTRTNYGYTF.

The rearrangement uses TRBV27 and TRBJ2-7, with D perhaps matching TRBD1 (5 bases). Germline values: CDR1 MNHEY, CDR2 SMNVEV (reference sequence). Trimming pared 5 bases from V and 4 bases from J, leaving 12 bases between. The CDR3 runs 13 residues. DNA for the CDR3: TGTGCCAGCAGTGGCGACAGTCGGTACGAGCAGTACTTC. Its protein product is CASSGDSRYEQYF.

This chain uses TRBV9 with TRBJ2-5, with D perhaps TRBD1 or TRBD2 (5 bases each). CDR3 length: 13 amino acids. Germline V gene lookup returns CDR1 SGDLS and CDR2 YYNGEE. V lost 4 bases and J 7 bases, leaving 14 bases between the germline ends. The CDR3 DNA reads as TGTGCCAGCAGCACCGGGACGATCGGGACCCAGTACTTC. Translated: CASSTGTIGTQYF. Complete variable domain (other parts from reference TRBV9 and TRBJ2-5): DSGVTQTPKHLITATGQRVTLRCSPRSGDLSVYWYQQSLDQGLQFLIQYYNGEERAKGNILERFSAQQFPDLHSELNLSSLELGDSALYFCASSTGTIGTQYFGPGTRLLVL.

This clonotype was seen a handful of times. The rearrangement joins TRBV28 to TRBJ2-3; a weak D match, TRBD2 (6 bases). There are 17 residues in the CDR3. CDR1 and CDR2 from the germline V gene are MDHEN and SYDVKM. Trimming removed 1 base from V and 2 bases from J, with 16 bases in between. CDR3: CASSLFPQGGITDTQYF. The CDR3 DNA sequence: TGTGCCAGCAGTTTATTCCCCCAAGGAGGGATCACAGATACGCAGTATTTT. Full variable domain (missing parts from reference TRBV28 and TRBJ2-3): DVKVTQSSRYLVKRTGEKVFLECVQDMDHENMFWYRQDPGLGLRLIYFSYDVKMKEKGDIPEGYSVSREKKERFSLILESASTNQTSMYLCASSLFPQGGITDTQYFGPGTRLTVL.

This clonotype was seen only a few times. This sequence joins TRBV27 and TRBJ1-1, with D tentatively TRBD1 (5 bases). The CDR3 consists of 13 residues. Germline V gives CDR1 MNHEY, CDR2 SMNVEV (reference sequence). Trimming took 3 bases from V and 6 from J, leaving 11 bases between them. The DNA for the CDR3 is TGTGCCAGCAGTTTCGGCAGGGAGGCTGAAGCTTTCTTT. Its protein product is CASSFGREAEAFF.

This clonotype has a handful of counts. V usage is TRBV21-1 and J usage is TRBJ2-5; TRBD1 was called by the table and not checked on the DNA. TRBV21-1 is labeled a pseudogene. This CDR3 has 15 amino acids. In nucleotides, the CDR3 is TGTGCCAGCAGCAAAGGGCAGGGGACACAAGAGACCCAGTACTTC. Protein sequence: CASSKGQGTQETQYF.

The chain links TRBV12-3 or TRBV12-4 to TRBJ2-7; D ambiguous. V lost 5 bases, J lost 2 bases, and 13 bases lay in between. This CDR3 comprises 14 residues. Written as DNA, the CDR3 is TGTGCCAGCAGTATAAAGACACCGCCCTACGAGCAGTACTTC. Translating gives CASSIKTPPYEQYF.

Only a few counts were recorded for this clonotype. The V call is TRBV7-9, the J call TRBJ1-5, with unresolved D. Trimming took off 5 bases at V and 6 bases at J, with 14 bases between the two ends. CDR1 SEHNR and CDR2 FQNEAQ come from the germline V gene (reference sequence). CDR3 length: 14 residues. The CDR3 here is CASSRGGLRQPQHF. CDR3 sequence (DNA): TGTGCCAGCAGCCGAGGCGGGCTGCGTCAGCCCCAGCATTTT.